These 18 T cell receptor beta chains originate from one sample sequenced in a study of T cells in Graves' hyperthyroidism and ophthalmopathy. From RNA transcripts, TCR beta CDR3 regions were amplified. With the HTBI primer set, the TCR CDR3 went through a first round of RT-PCR. TCRdb reprocessed the multiplex PCR reads with MiXCR, giving one entry per CDR3 protein. Altogether about 840,000 distinct CDR3 sequences are present, about 38% being singletons, with the ten largest covering approximately 8.7%. The sequenced sample consisted of blood. The receptors here all came from a man aged 18 to 35 with Graves' hyperthyroidism.

This clonotype was picked up a small number of times. The CDR3 nucleotides read TGTGCCAGCAGTGGACCCACAGGGAACACTGAAGCTTTCTTT. This gives the protein CASSGPTGNTEAFF. V and J are TRBV6-6 and TRBJ1-1; TRBD1 might be the D (5 bases). Trimming shortened V by 5 bases and J by 1 base, and 11 bases separated the two germline ends. Germline V gene sequence: CDR1 MNHNY, CDR2 SVGAGI (reference sequence). This CDR3 comprises 14 residues.

This clonotype was seen a few times. This chain connects TRBV19 to TRBJ2-2; possibly TRBD1 for D (5 bases). The CDR3 sequence is 16 residues long. Between the trimmed V and J ends, which lost 3 bases and 3 bases, there was a span of 14 bases. In germline, CDR1 is LNHDA, CDR2 SQIVND (reference sequence). This CDR3 reads CASSMRQGGYTGELFF. CDR3 sequence (DNA): TGTGCCAGTAGTATGAGGCAGGGTGGCTACACCGGGGAGCTGTTTTTT.

V and J are TRBV29-1 and TRBJ2-7; D unresolved. CDR1 and CDR2 (germline): SQVTM, ANQGSEA. V was shortened by 4 bases and J by 3 bases, with 10 bases between the two germline ends. This CDR3 is 12 amino acids long. CDR3 in amino acids: CSVAEANYEQYF. The DNA of the CDR3 is TGCAGCGTTGCCGAGGCGAACTACGAGCAGTACTTC.

In its sample, this clonotype was seen a few times. This chain's CDR3 is CAWRGQASNQPQHF. In DNA form, the CDR3 reads TGTGCCTGGAGGGGACAGGCCAGCAATCAGCCCCAGCATTTT. The chain carries TRBV30 and TRBJ1-5, with 8 bases that match TRBD1. V lost 3 bases and J lost 1; bases outside the gene matches: 2. This CDR3 region has 14 residues. The germline V gene encodes CDR1 GTSNPN and CDR2 SVGIG (reference sequence).

This chain connects TRBV10-3 to TRBJ2-2; D call uncertain. CDR3 length: 13 amino acids. Germline CDR1 and CDR2: ENHRY and SYGVKD. V lost 6 bases and J 3 bases, leaving 8 bases between the germline ends. DNA of the CDR3: TGTGCCATCAGCCTTACCGACACCGGGGAGCTGTTTTTT. This encodes CAISLTDTGELFF.

The CDR3 DNA is TGTGCCAGCAACAAAGAAGAAAAAAACAGTCAGCCCCAGCATTTT. It translates to CASNKEEKNSQPQHF. The rearrangement uses TRBV5-2 and TRBJ1-5. TRBV5-2 is reported as a pseudogene. The CDR3 is 15 residues long.

This clonotype has just one count. A much larger clone differs from this one at a single base, so this may be a read error. V is TRBV2 and J is TRBJ2-5; no definite D call. CDR3 length equals 14 residues. From germline, CDR1 is SNHLY and CDR2 FYNNEI. This CDR3 reads CAGSEEAAQETQYF. The CDR3 DNA is TGTGCCGGCAGTGAAGAGGCAGCCCAAGAGACCCAGTACTTC.

The CDR3 DNA is TGTGCCAGCAGTGAATATTTAGGACGGAGGAACACTGAAGCTTTCTTT. This codes for CASSEYLGRRNTEAFF. The chain links TRBV25-1 to TRBJ1-1; D call uncertain. CDR1 is MGHDK, CDR2 SYGVNS, per germline. CDR3 length equals 16 residues. Trimming pared 0 bases from V and 1 base from J, leaving 12 bases between. Filled out from reference TRBV25-1 and TRBJ1-1, the complete variable domain reads EADIYQTPRYLVIGTGKKITLECSQTMGHDKMYWYQQDPGMELHLIHYSYGVNSTEKGDLSSESTVSRIRTEHFPLTLESARPSHTSQYLCASSEYLGRRNTEAFFGQGTRLTVV.

This chain uses TRBV5-6 with TRBJ2-7; no reliable D call. V gave up 0 bases and J gave up 5 bases, with 9 bases separating them. Germline assignment: CDR1 SGHDT and CDR2 YYEEEE. This CDR3 has 13 amino acids. CDR3 DNA sequence: TGTGCCAGCAGCTTGGCCGGGCGGAACGAGCAGTACTTC. It translates to CASSLAGRNEQYF.

The table lists this clonotype with many counts. V usage is TRBV2 and J usage is TRBJ2-7; D is tentatively TRBD1 or TRBD2 (6 bases each). V was shortened by 7 bases and J by 5 bases, with 12 bases between the two germline ends. Germline lookup yields CDR1 SNHLY and CDR2 FYNNEI. The CDR3 is made up of 12 amino acids. CDR3 residues: CASNPRGHEQYF. CDR3 DNA sequence: TGTGCCAGCAACCCACGGGGGCACGAGCAGTACTTC.

This chain links TRBV7-6 with TRBJ1-2, with D perhaps matching TRBD1 (6 bases). Deletions cut 5 bases from V and 0 bases from J, with 13 bases between. This CDR3 has 15 residues. Germline assignment: CDR1 SGHVS and CDR2 FNYEAQ. The CDR3: CASSLAGHPNYGYTF. The CDR3 DNA is TGTGCCAGCAGCCTCGCGGGACACCCTAACTATGGCTACACCTTC. Using reference TRBV7-6 and TRBJ1-2 for the parts outside the CDR3, the full variable domain is GAGVSQSPRYKVTKRGQDVALRCDPISGHVSLYWYRQALGQGPEFLTYFNYEAQQDKSGLPNDRFSAERPEGSISTLTIQRTEQRDSAMYRCASSLAGHPNYGYTFGSGTRLTVV.

V is TRBV15 and J is TRBJ2-2, with TRBD1 identical over 7 bases. The V gene end was trimmed by 3 bases and the J gene end by 2 bases; junction bases not matched to a gene: 6. Germline CDR1 is LNHNV and CDR2 is YYDKDF (reference sequence). The CDR3 totals 16 residues. CDR3 residues: CATSSRGTVNTGELFF. DNA for the CDR3: TGTGCCACCAGCAGCCGAGGGACAGTAAACACCGGGGAGCTGTTTTTT.

With regard to this clonotype: A much larger clone lies one base from this, so it may be a read error. This chain uses TRBV2 with TRBJ2-2; D unclear. This CDR3 contains 14 residues. Germline CDR1 SNHLY, CDR2 FYNNEI. V was trimmed by 6 bases and J by 4 bases, leaving 12 bases between them. The CDR3: CASSPRPCTGELFF. CDR3 nucleotides: TGTGCCAGCAGCCCGCGGCCTTGCACCGGGGAGCTGTTTTTT.

The chain uses TRBV6-4 and TRBJ2-5; TRBD2 is a possible D gene (5 bases). The germline gives CDR1 MRHNA, CDR2 SNTAGT. The V gene lost 3 bases and the J gene lost 1 base, with 12 bases spanning the gap. There are 15 residues in the CDR3. CDR3 in DNA: TGTGCCAGCAGTGAAACTAGAGGCAGCCAAGAGACCCAGTACTTC. It translates to CASSETRGSQETQYF.

Worth noting for this clonotype: One end of the junction varies from germline; a read error may be responsible. V is TRBV29-1 and J is TRBJ2-2; unclear D gene. The CDR3 has 13 amino acids. Germline V gene lookup returns CDR1 SQVTM and CDR2 ANQGSEA. The CDR3 DNA follows: TGCAGCGCCGCTAAGGGAAACCCCGGTGAGCTGTTTTTT. Its protein product is CSAAKGNPGELFF.

This clonotype showed up many times. The chain joins TRBV7-2 to TRBJ1-1; unclear D gene. This CDR3 has 13 residues. V lost 4 bases and J lost 1, with 7 bases in between. Germline V gene lookup returns CDR1 SGHTA and CDR2 FQGNSA. The CDR3 protein is CASSSSSNTEAFF. The CDR3 DNA is TGTGCCAGCAGCTCATCCTCGAACACTGAAGCTTTCTTT. Full variable domain (rest looked up from reference TRBV7-2 and TRBJ1-1): GAGVSQSPSNKVTEKGKDVELRCDPISGHTALYWYRQSLGQGLEFLIYFQGNSAPDKSGLPSDRFSAERTGGSVSTLTIQRTQQEDSAVYLCASSSSSNTEAFFGQGTRLTVV.

V is TRBV15 and J is TRBJ2-2; D possibly corresponds to TRBD2 (5 bases). Trimming removed 1 base from V and 8 bases from J, with 5 bases in between. The CDR3 totals 12 residues. From germline, CDR1 is LNHNV and CDR2 YYDKDF (reference sequence). CDR3 in amino acids: CATSRAGGELFF. As DNA, the CDR3 is TGTGCCACCAGCAGAGCGGGAGGGGAGCTGTTTTTT.

At least ten counts were recorded for this clonotype. The V gene is TRBV20-1, the J gene TRBJ1-5, with D possibly being TRBD1 (6 bases). Germline V gene sequence: CDR1 DFQATT, CDR2 SNEGSKA (reference sequence). Trimming left V 5 bases short and J 7 bases short, with 9 bases between. The CDR3 is made up of 11 amino acids. CDR3 coding DNA: TGCAGTGCTCCACAGGGCCAGCCCCAGCATTTT. Translated: CSAPQGQPQHF.